This TCR beta chain is from a study of cytotoxic CD8 clonotypes in ibrutinib-treated CLL. The assay was immunoSEQ multiplex PCR, and TCRdb's table has in-frame clones only and misses some. The sample has hundreds of thousands of clones; just under 80% are singletons. The CDR3 totals 11 residues. Germline V lookup: CDR1 SNHLY, CDR2 FYNNEI. Trimming took 8 bases from V and 8 from J, leaving 10 bases between them. Note on this clone: Its matching antigen is unknown.

Study-wide results and limits: At baseline, clonality was higher than in age-matched healthy donors and correlated with CD8+ counts. Sampling times differed between sustained-remission and progressing patients. Increased clonality at ibrutinib response gave way to a return toward baseline at progression.

This chain joins TRBV2 and TRBJ2-1, with D perhaps assigned TRBD1 or TRBD2 (5 bases each). The sample consisted of PBMCs, taken before ibrutinib treatment. The clonotype originates from a human donor with chronic lymphocytic leukemia. The CDR3 protein is CASGGGDEQFF. For the CDR3, the DNA is TGTGCCAGCGGGGGTGGCGATGAGCAGTTCTTC.